These T cell receptor beta chains were read from a single sample in a study of cytomegalovirus exposure and HLA in healthy donors. The repertoire was sequenced with immunoSEQ multiplex PCR; TCRdb's copy has only in-frame clones and lacks some. The ten most abundant clones cover 4.8% of a sample with tens of thousands of clones. Source material: PBMCs. These receptors came from a female donor in good health and CMV-seronegative. The CDR3 runs from the conserved cysteine through the conserved F or W. The order of the fields is D gene, clone size, V gene, J gene, CDR3 protein, CDR3 DNA. The D gene is left open where the match is weak. For some rows the clone size is stated as once, few or many, or as a class when expanded; others skip it.

d_gene: .
abundance: medium-sized
v_gene: TRBV19
j_gene: TRBJ1-3
CDR3aa: CASGHWSGNTIYF
CDR3nt: TGTGCCAGTGGACATTGGTCTGGAAACACCATATATTTT

d_gene: .
abundance: .
v_gene: TRBV4-1
j_gene: TRBJ1-5
CDR3aa: CASSREGLNSNQPQHF
CDR3nt: TGCGCCAGCAGCCGCGAGGGACTAAATAGCAATCAGCCCCAGCATTTT

d_gene: .
abundance: .
v_gene: TRBV19
j_gene: TRBJ1-3
CDR3aa: CASSFPQAFSGNTIYF
CDR3nt: TGTGCCAGTAGTTTTCCACAGGCGTTCTCTGGAAACACCATATATTTT

d_gene: .
abundance: .
v_gene: TRBV5-8
j_gene: TRBJ2-7
CDR3aa: CASSLAGTGSPYEQYF
CDR3nt: TGTGCCAGCAGCTTAGCAGGTACAGGGAGCCCCTACGAGCAGTACTTC

d_gene: TRBD1
abundance: .
v_gene: TRBV7-9
j_gene: TRBJ2-1
CDR3aa: CASSFTGTGVDEQFF
CDR3nt: TGTGCCAGCAGCTTCACCGGGACAGGGGTGGATGAGCAGTTCTTC

d_gene: .
abundance: .
v_gene: TRBV19
j_gene: TRBJ1-6
CDR3aa: CASNRDHNSPLHF
CDR3nt: TGTGCCAGTAACAGGGATCATAATTCACCCCTCCACTTT

d_gene: .
abundance: .
v_gene: TRBV11-2
j_gene: TRBJ1-2
CDR3aa: CASSLEQTYGYTF
CDR3nt: TGTGCCAGCAGCTTAGAACAGACCTATGGCTACACCTTC

d_gene: .
abundance: .
v_gene: TRBV30
j_gene: TRBJ1-6
CDR3aa: CAWRPGTFSPLHF
CDR3nt: TGTGCCTGGAGGCCCGGGACTTTTTCACCCCTCCACTTT

d_gene: TRBD2
abundance: .
v_gene: TRBV4-1
j_gene: TRBJ2-5
CDR3aa: CASSQDQSSGVGETQYF
CDR3nt: TGCGCCAGCAGCCAAGATCAATCCAGCGGGGTCGGTGAGACCCAGTACTTC

d_gene: .
abundance: .
v_gene: TRBV11-2
j_gene: TRBJ1-1
CDR3aa: CASSRNTEAFF
CDR3nt: TGTGCCAGCAGTCGGAACACTGAAGCTTTCTTT

d_gene: TRBD2
abundance: .
v_gene: TRBV30
j_gene: TRBJ2-3
CDR3aa: CAWSYQNLAGYSGTQYF
CDR3nt: TGTGCCTGGAGTTATCAGAACCTAGCGGGATATTCCGGTACGCAGTATTTT

d_gene: .
abundance: .
v_gene: TRBV20-1
j_gene: TRBJ1-2
CDR3aa: CSASNNYGYTF
CDR3nt: TGCAGTGCTAGTAATAACTATGGCTACACCTTC

d_gene: TRBD1
abundance: .
v_gene: TRBV7-9
j_gene: TRBJ1-2
CDR3aa: CASSLARGVGQGYGYTF
CDR3nt: TGTGCCAGCAGCTTAGCGAGAGGTGTGGGACAGGGCTATGGCTACACCTTC

d_gene: TRBD1
abundance: .
v_gene: TRBV13
j_gene: TRBJ1-1
CDR3aa: CASSYRQGRTEAFF
CDR3nt: TGTGCCAGCAGCTACAGACAGGGCCGCACTGAAGCTTTCTTT

d_gene: TRBD1
abundance: .
v_gene: TRBV27
j_gene: TRBJ1-2
CDR3aa: CASSYRDRANYGYTF
CDR3nt: TGTGCCAGCAGTTATCGGGACAGGGCTAACTATGGCTACACCTTC

d_gene: TRBD2
abundance: .
v_gene: TRBV7-3
j_gene: TRBJ2-5
CDR3aa: CASSLWGLASAGGQETQYF
CDR3nt: TGTGCCAGCAGCTTATGGGGACTGGCTTCGGCGGGGGGCCAAGAGACCCAGTACTTC

d_gene: TRBD1
abundance: .
v_gene: TRBV18
j_gene: TRBJ1-3
CDR3aa: CASSADRGRNTIYF
CDR3nt: TGTGCCAGCTCAGCTGACAGGGGCAGAAACACCATATATTTT

d_gene: .
abundance: .
v_gene: TRBV30
j_gene: TRBJ1-6
CDR3aa: CAWKTVHSPLHF
CDR3nt: TGTGCCTGGAAGACAGTACATTCACCCCTCCACTTT

d_gene: TRBD1
abundance: .
v_gene: TRBV5-4
j_gene: TRBJ2-7
CDR3aa: CASSIDRGREQYF
CDR3nt: TGTGCCAGCAGCATTGACAGGGGCCGAGAGCAGTACTTC

d_gene: TRBD1
abundance: .
v_gene: TRBV2
j_gene: TRBJ1-1
CDR3aa: CASSVQGIESTEAFF
CDR3nt: TGTGCCAGCAGTGTACAGGGGATCGAGAGCACTGAAGCTTTCTTT

d_gene: .
abundance: .
v_gene: TRBV2
j_gene: TRBJ1-1
CDR3aa: CASTSLGPKWEHMNTEAFF
CDR3nt: TGTGCCAGCACCTCACTGGGCCCTAAATGGGAGCACATGAACACTGAAGCTTTCTTT

d_gene: .
abundance: .
v_gene: TRBV9
j_gene: TRBJ1-2
CDR3aa: CASSPPRGGYGYTF
CDR3nt: TGTGCCAGCAGCCCACCCCGGGGGGGCTATGGCTACACCTTC

d_gene: TRBD1
abundance: .
v_gene: TRBV29-1
j_gene: TRBJ2-7
CDR3aa: CSVEGTGGYEQYF
CDR3nt: TGCAGCGTTGAAGGTACAGGGGGCTACGAGCAGTACTTC

d_gene: TRBD1
abundance: .
v_gene: TRBV7-2
j_gene: TRBJ1-5
CDR3aa: CASSPQGGQGYQPQHF
CDR3nt: TGTGCCAGCAGCCCCCAGGGGGGTCAGGGTTATCAGCCCCAGCATTTT

d_gene: TRBD1
abundance: .
v_gene: TRBV19
j_gene: TRBJ2-2
CDR3aa: CASSRTGQPNTGELFF
CDR3nt: TGTGCCAGTAGTAGGACAGGGCAACCCAACACCGGGGAGCTGTTTTTT

d_gene: TRBD1
abundance: .
v_gene: TRBV11-3
j_gene: TRBJ1-6
CDR3aa: CASSAGGSRDNSPLHF
CDR3nt: TGTGCCAGCAGCGCAGGGGGCAGTCGCGATAATTCACCCCTCCACTTT

d_gene: TRBD2
abundance: .
v_gene: TRBV30
j_gene: TRBJ2-7
CDR3aa: CAWSPRGTSRTYEQYF
CDR3nt: TGTGCCTGGAGTCCCCGGGGGACTAGCCGGACCTACGAGCAGTACTTC

d_gene: .
abundance: .
v_gene: TRBV5-1
j_gene: TRBJ2-7
CDR3aa: CASSFDSDSEAYEQYF
CDR3nt: TGCGCCAGCAGCTTCGATTCGGACAGCGAGGCCTACGAGCAGTACTTC

d_gene: .
abundance: .
v_gene: TRBV9
j_gene: TRBJ2-7
CDR3aa: CASSPPRAYEQYF
CDR3nt: TGTGCCAGCAGCCCCCCCCGAGCCTACGAGCAGTACTTC

d_gene: TRBD2
abundance: .
v_gene: TRBV10-3
j_gene: TRBJ2-7
CDR3aa: CAVKTSGRGYEQYF
CDR3nt: TGTGCCGTCAAGACTAGCGGGAGAGGCTACGAGCAGTACTTC

d_gene: .
abundance: .
v_gene: TRBV11-3
j_gene: TRBJ2-5
CDR3aa: CASSARPQGQETQYF
CDR3nt: TGTGCCAGCAGCGCCCGACCTCAGGGCCAAGAGACCCAGTACTTC

d_gene: .
abundance: .
v_gene: TRBV19
j_gene: TRBJ1-6
CDR3aa: CASRLISPLHF
CDR3nt: TGTGCCAGTAGGTTAATTTCACCCCTCCACTTT

d_gene: .
abundance: .
v_gene: TRBV6-5
j_gene: TRBJ1-5
CDR3aa: CASRGEGRGSPQHF
CDR3nt: TGTGCCAGCAGGGGCGAAGGGAGAGGTTCGCCCCAGCATTTT

d_gene: TRBD1
abundance: .
v_gene: TRBV30
j_gene: TRBJ2-5
CDR3aa: CAWSVLRRDRQGPRDQYF
CDR3nt: TGTGCCTGGAGTGTACTCAGACGGGACCGACAGGGGCCAAGGGACCAGTACTTC

d_gene: .
abundance: .
v_gene: TRBV19
j_gene: TRBJ1-1
CDR3aa: CASSYGRQNTEAFF
CDR3nt: TGTGCCAGTAGTTACGGCAGGCAAAACACTGAAGCTTTCTTT

d_gene: .
abundance: .
v_gene: TRBV5-6
j_gene: TRBJ1-1
CDR3aa: CASSLEDTEAFF
CDR3nt: TGTGCCAGCAGCCTCGAGGACACTGAAGCTTTCTTT